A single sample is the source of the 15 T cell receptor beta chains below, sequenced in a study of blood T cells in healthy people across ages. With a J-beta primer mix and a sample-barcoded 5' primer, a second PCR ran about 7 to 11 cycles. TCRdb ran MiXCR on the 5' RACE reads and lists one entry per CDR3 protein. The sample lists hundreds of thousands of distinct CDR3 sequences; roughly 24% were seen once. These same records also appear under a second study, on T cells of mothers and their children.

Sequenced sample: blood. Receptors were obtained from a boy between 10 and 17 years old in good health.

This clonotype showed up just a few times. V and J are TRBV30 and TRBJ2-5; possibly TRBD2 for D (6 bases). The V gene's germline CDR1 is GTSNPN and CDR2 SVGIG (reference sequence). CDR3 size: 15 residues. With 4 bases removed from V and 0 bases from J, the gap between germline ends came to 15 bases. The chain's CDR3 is CAWIRDSTYQETQYF. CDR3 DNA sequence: TGTGCCTGGATTCGGGACTCGACCTACCAAGAGACCCAGTACTTC.

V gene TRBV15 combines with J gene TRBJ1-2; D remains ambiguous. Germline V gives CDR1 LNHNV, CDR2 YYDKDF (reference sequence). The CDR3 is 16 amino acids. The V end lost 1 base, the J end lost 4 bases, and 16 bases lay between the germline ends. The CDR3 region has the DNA TGTGCCACCAGCAGAGGTTTCGCGGAGGTGGGCTATGGCTACACCTTC. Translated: CATSRGFAEVGYGYTF.

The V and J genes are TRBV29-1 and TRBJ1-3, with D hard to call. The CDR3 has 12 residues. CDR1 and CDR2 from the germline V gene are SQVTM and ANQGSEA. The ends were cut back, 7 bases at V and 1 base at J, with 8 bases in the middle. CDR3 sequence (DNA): TGCAGCGCTCAGGAATCTGGAAACACCATATATTTT. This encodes CSAQESGNTIYF.

Written as DNA, the CDR3 is TGTGCCAGCAGTGAGAAAGGCGGTGAGCAGTTCTTC. It yields the protein CASSEKGGEQFF. The genes are TRBV2 and TRBJ2-1; D not resolved. The germline gives CDR1 SNHLY, CDR2 FYNNEI. V shed 3 bases and J shed 9 bases, with 9 bases lying between them. The CDR3 sequence is 12 residues long.

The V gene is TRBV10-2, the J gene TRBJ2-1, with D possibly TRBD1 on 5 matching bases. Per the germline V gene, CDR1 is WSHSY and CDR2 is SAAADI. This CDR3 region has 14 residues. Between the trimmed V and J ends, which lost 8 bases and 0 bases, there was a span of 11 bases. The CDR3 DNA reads TGCGCCAGCCATGGGGCGAGCTCCTACAATGAGCAGTTCTTC. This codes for CASHGASSYNEQFF.

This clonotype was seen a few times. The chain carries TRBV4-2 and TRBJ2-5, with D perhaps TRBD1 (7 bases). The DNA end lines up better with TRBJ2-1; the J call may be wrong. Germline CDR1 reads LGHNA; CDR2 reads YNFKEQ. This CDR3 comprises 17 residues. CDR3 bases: TGTGCCAGCAGCCAAGGGAGGGGGCTATCGGGGGATAATGAGCAGTTCTTC. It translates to CASSQGRGLSGDNEQFF.

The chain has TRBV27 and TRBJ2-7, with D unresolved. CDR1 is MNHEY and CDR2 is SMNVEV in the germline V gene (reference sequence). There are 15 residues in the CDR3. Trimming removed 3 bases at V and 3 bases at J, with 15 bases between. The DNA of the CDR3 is TGTGCCAGCAGTTTCTTGGGTCCGGTCAGCTACGAGCAGTACTTC. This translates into CASSFLGPVSYEQYF.

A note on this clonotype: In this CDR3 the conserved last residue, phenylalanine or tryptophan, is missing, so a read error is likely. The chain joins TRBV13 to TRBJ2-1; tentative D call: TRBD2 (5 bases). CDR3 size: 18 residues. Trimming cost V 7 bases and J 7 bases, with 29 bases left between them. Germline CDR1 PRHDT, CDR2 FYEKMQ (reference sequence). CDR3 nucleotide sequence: TGTGCCAGCAACAATAGGAGCGGCCTCGCTGTTGAACGTAATGAGCAGTTCTAC. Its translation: CASNNRSGLAVERNEQFY.

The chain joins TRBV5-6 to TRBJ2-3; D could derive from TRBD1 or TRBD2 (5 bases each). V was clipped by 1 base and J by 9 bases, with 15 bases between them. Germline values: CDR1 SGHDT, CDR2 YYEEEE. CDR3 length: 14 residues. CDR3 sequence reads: CASSLRDPRRTQYF. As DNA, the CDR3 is TGTGCCAGCAGCTTGCGGGACCCTCGAAGAACGCAGTATTTT.

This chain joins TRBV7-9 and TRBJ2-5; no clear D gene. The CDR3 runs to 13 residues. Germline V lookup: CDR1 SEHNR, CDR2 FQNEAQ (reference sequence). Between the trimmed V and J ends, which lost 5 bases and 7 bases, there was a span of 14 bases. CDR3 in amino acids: CASSPQGVWTQYF. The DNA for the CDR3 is TGTGCCAGCAGCCCTCAAGGAGTATGGACCCAGTACTTC.

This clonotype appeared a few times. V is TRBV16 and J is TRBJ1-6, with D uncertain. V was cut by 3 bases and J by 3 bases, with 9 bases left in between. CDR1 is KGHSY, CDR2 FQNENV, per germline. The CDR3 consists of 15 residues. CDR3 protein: CASSQVSNYNSPLHF. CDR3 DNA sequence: TGTGCCAGCAGCCAGGTTTCGAACTATAATTCACCCCTCCACTTT.

The CDR3 DNA is TGTGCCAGCCAAGCTCGGCAGGGGCTGGAGCTGTTTTTT. Translation gives CASQARQGLELFF. The chain couples TRBV11-1 to TRBJ2-2, with D maybe TRBD1 (6 bases). This CDR3 is built from 13 residues. Germline CDR1 is SGHAT and CDR2 is FQDESV (reference sequence). V lost 8 bases, J lost 10 bases, and 17 bases lay in between.

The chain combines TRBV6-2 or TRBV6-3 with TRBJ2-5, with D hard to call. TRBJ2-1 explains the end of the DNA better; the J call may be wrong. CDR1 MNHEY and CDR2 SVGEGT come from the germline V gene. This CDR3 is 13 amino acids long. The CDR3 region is CASSQRPLNEQFF. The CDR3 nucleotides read TGTGCCAGCAGCCAAAGGCCGCTGAATGAGCAGTTCTTC.

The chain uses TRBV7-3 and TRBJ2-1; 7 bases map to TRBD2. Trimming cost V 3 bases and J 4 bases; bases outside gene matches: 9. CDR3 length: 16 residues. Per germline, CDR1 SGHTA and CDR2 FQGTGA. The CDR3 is CASSFDSGPSYNEQFF. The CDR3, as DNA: TGTGCCAGCAGCTTTGATAGCGGGCCTTCTTACAATGAGCAGTTCTTC.

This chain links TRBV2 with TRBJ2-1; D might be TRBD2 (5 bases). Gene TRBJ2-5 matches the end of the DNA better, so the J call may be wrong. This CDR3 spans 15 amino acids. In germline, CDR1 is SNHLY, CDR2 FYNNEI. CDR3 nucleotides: TGTGCCAGCAGTCCCTCCGGACTGCAAGGGGAGACCCAGTACTTC. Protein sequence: CASSPSGLQGETQYF.